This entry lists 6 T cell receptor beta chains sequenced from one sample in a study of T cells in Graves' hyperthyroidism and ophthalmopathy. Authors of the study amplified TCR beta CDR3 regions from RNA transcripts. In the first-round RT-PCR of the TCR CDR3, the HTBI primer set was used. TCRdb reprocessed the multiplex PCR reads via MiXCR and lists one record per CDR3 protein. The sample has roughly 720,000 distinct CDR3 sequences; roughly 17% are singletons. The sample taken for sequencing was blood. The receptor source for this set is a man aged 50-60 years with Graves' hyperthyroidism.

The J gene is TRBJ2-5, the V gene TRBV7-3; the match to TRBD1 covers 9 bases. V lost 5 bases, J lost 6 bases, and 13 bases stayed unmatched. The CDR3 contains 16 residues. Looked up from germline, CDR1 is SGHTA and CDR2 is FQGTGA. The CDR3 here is CASSLPPGTGQKTQYF. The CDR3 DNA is TGTGCCAGCAGCCTACCCCCCGGGACAGGGCAAAAGACCCAGTACTTC.

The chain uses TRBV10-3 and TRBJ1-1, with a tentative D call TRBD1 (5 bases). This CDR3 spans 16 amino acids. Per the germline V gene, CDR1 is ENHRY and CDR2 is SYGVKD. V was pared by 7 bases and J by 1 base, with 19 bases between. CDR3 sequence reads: CAITRFQGGTNTEAFF. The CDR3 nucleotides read TGTGCCATCACCAGGTTTCAGGGAGGAACGAACACTGAAGCTTTCTTT.

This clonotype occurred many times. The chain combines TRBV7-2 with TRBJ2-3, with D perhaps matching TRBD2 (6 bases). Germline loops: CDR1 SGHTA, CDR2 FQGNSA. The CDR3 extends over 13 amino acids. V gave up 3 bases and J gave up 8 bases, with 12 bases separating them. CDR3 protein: CASSFFPEGTQYF. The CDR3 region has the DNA TGTGCCAGCAGCTTCTTTCCGGAGGGTACGCAGTATTTT.

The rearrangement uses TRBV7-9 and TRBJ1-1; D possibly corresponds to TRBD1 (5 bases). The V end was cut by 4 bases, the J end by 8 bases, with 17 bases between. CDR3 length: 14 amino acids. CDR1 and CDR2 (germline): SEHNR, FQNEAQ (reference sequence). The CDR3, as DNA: TGTGCCAGCAGCTACACCACTGCCGGGACCGAAGCTTTCTTT. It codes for CASSYTTAGTEAFF.

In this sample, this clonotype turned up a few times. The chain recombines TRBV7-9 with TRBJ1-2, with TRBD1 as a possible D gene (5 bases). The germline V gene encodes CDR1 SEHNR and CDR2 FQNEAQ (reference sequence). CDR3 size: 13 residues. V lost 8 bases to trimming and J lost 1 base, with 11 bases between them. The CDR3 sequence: CASRGGGNYGYTF. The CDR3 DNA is TGTGCCAGCCGTGGGGGAGGTAACTATGGCTACACCTTC.

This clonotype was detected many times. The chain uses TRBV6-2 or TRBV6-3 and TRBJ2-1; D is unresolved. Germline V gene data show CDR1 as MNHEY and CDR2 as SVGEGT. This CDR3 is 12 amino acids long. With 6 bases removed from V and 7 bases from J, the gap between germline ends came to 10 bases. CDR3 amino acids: CASSPVVNEQFF. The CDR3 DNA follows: TGTGCCAGCAGCCCCGTAGTGAATGAGCAGTTCTTC.